Detailed here is one T cell receptor (beta chain). Its antigen is still unknown. This specimen belongs to a study of Tregs in tolerant kidney transplant recipients. Study conclusions and caveats: Biological reproducibility was not directly addressed, but technical replication error appeared minimal. Expanding Tregs on activated donor B cells appeared to best identify donor-specific TCRbeta clones. Validation in larger populations is needed because few patients were studied.

V was trimmed by 4 bases and J by 6 bases, leaving 9 bases between them. Germline V gene data show CDR1 as SGHDT and CDR2 as YYEEEE. This CDR3 spans 12 amino acids. Unstimulated Tregs (CD4+CD25+CD127-) and CD4+CD25- non-Tregs were sorted from PBMCs. TCRdb's copy holds only in-frame clones and misses some; the assay was immunoSEQ multiplex PCR. The data show 110,000 or so clones, with about 91% seen just once and roughly 0.63% held by the top ten. The chain has TRBV5-6 and TRBJ2-3; the D gene is possibly TRBD1 (5 bases). Sequenced input: CD4+ T cells from blood. The clonotype originates from a human donor in good health. CDR3 sequence: CASSPGLDTQYF. The CDR3 coding sequence is TGTGCCAGCAGCCCAGGGTTGGATACGCAGTATTTT.